This T cell receptor beta chain was recorded in a study of CD8+ T cells in alopecia areata. The CDR3 runs to 13 residues. Trimming stripped 1 base from V and 8 bases from J, with 9 bases between. The germline V gene has CDR1 SGHTA and CDR2 FQGNSA. Investigators isolated RNA and reverse transcribed it into cDNA to act as the sequencing template. Clones were sequenced by immunoSEQ multiplex PCR, and TCRdb holds only the in-frame ones, with some missing. The table shows around 140,000 clones, with approximately 50% occurring only once. It was from alopecia areata patients that lesional scalp punch biopsies and peripheral blood were collected. Sorted populations comprised CD4+ and CD8+ T cells obtained from PBMCs.

The sequenced sample was CD4+ T cells sorted from blood, obtained at week 0. This chain joins TRBV7-2 and TRBJ2-1; D call uncertain. The receptor's source is a human donor with alopecia areata. CDR3 sequence reads: CASSLGGGDEQFF. The DNA of the CDR3 is TGTGCCAGCAGCTTAGGAGGTGGCGATGAGCAGTTCTTC. The variable domain in full, completed from reference TRBV7-2 and TRBJ2-1, reads GAGVSQSPSNKVTEKGKDVELRCDPISGHTALYWYRQSLGQGLEFLIYFQGNSAPDKSGLPSDRFSAERTGGSVSTLTIQRTQQEDSAVYLCASSLGGGDEQFFGPGTRLTVL.